Listed below are T cell receptor beta chains from one sample, sequenced in a study of beta chain features in type 1 diabetes. The protocol was immunoSEQ multiplex PCR, while the TCRdb copy is restricted to in-frame clones and leaves out a portion. The sample lists approximately 270,000 clones; roughly an eighth were seen once. Material for sequencing was naive CD4+ T cells from blood. These receptors were collected from a man aged 25-45 years with type 1 diabetes. Both conserved end residues are part of each CDR3. Each record gives: V gene, CDR3 length, CDR3 protein.

>TRBV30|15
CAWSGHQGMKDTQYF
>TRBV7-2|13
CASSSQLTYEQYF
>TRBV5-1|12
CASSFPSEKLFF
>TRBV2|14
CASRQTLSYNEQFF
>TRBV7-9|16
CASNLRSSGRAEEQFF
>TRBV5-6|15
CASSQQGPGANVLTF
>TRBV4-3|17
CASSQEFSGTGANVLTF
>TRBV4-1|15
CASSQETDSYYGYTF
>TRBV9|17
CASSAGWGQGAAGELFF
>TRBV7-3|15
CASSSRSGSYNEQFF